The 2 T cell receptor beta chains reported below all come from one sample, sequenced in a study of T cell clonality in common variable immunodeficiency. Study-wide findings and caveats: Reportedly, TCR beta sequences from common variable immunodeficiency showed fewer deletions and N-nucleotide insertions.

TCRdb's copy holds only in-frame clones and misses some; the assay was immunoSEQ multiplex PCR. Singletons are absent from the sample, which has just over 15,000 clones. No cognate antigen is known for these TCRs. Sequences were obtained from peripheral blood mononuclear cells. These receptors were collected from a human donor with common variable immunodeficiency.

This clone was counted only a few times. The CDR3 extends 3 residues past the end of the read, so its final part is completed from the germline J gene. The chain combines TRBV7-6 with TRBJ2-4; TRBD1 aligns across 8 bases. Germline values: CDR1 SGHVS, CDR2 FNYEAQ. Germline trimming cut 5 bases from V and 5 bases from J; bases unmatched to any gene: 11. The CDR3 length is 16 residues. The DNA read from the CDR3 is TGTGCCAGCAGCGACGGGACAGGCCTACCCCAAAACATT. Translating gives CASSDGTGLPQNI. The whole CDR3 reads CASSDGTGLPQNIQYF.

CDR3 residues: CASSPTVGTEAFF. The CDR3 DNA, read in part, is TGTGCCAGCTCACCAACAGTCGGCACTGAA. The rearrangement links TRBV18 to TRBJ1-1; no clear D gene. The read ends 3 residues early relative to the CDR3; the germline J gene fills the gap. The CDR3 covers 13 residues. Germline V lookup: CDR1 KGHSH, CDR2 LQKENI. The V end was cut by 2 bases, the J end by 4 bases, with 8 bases between. Variable domain in full (rest from reference TRBV18 and TRBJ1-1): NAGVMQNPRHLVRRRGQEARLRCSPMKGHSHVYWYRQLPEEGLKFMVYLQKENIIDESGMPKERFSAEFPKEGPSILRIQQVVRGDSAAYFCASSPTVGTEAFFGQGTRLTVV.